This TCR beta chain was identified during a study of blood T cell repertoires in COVID-19 (dated by TCRdb to 2020 to 2021). For the wider study: Samples covering the acute and convalescent phases of COVID-19 were provided by collaborators in the United States, Italy and Spain. Sample metadata almost always included a de-identified subject ID, COVID-19 status, age in years and sex. Deeply sampled blood TCRbeta repertoires from subjects exposed to, actively infected with, or recovered from COVID-19 were included in the dataset. The material from the prospective study consisted of cDNA or gDNA derived from T cells, B-cell-depleted T cells, or PBMCs. The samples were drawn from two sources: the first 160 participants of the ongoing ImmuneRACE study, and about 1,300 subjects contributed by 6 global collaborators. The repertoires were made available in a free public database intended to serve as a resource for research on the immune response to SARS-CoV-2. Where available, HLA class I and class II types were obtained from metadata supplied by the sample provider rather than from assay-based typing.

TCRbeta CDR3 regions were amplified from genomic DNA by means of the immunoSEQ Assay, a bias-controlled multiplex PCR. On the authors' methods: The number of nucleated cells in each sample was estimated by amplification of reference gene primers within the assay. To quantify the absolute abundance of each unique TCRbeta CDR3 rearrangement, sequence reads were collapsed and filtered. For each sample, productive Simpson clonality was calculated as the square root of Simpson's diversity index over productive rearrangements. TCRdb retrieved this table from immuneACCESS and kept in-frame rearrangements only. Not all clones are present; in checked studies, unresolved V genes account for under half, and no reason is known for the remainder. V, J and clone size are taken as reported in that table, and D and trimming were inferred from the DNA itself. This sample gives 110,000 to 150,000 clones in total; around 82% of them show up just once. The ten largest clones add up to over 4% of the sample.

Overall study outcomes, separate from this receptor: How much clinical and demographic metadata was included differed by source and by participant, and the metadata was provided uncurated.

The germline V gene provides CDR1 LGHNA and CDR2 YSLEER. The V and J ends are trimmed by 1 base and 8 bases, leaving 20 bases between them. Spanning cysteine to phenylalanine, the CDR3 consists of 16 amino acids. The retained sequence is limited to the CDR3, 48 bases, with the frame set at the first base. Collaborating institutions collected whole blood in K2EDTA tubes following their own protocols. For TCRbeta analysis, collaborators shipped samples as frozen whole blood, isolated PBMCs, or DNA extracted from either of those sample types. This clone was detected only a few times. It lacks a known antigen. No base quality information exists; no much larger clone differs at one position.

The source of this sequence is a woman between 50 and 59 years old with acute or convalescent COVID-19. The sequencing sample was made of peripheral blood. Rearrangement joined TRBV4-3 to TRBJ1-2, with no D gene named confidently. This receptor carries the CDR3 CASSQGPSPSSGGYTF. The sequence in DNA is TGCGCCAGCAGCCAAGGTCCCAGCCCCAGCTCCGGGGGCTACACCTTC.